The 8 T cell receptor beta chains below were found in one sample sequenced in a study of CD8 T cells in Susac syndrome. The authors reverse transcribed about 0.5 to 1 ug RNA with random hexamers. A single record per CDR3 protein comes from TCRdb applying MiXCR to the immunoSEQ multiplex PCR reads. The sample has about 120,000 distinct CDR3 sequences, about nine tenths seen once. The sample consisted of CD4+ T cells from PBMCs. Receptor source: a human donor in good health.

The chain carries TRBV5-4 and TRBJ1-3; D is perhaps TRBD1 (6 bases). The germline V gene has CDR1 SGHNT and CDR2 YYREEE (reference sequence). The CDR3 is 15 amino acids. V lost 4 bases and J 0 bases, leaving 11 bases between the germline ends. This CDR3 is CASSLGASSGNTIYF. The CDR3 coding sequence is TGTGCCAGCAGCCTGGGGGCCAGCTCTGGAAACACCATATATTTT.

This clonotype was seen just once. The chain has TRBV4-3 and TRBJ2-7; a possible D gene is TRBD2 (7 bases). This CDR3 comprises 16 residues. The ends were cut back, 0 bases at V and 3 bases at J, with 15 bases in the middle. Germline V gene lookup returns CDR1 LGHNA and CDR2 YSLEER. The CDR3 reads CASSQDRGGTVYEQYF. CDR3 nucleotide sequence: TGCGCCAGCAGCCAAGATAGGGGGGGAACTGTCTACGAGCAGTACTTC.

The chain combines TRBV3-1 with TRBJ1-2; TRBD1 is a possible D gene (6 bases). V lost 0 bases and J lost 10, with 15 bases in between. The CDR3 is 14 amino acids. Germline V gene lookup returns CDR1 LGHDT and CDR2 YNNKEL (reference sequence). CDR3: CASSQDPYRVDYTF. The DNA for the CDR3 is TGTGCCAGCAGCCAAGATCCGTACAGGGTGGACTACACCTTC.

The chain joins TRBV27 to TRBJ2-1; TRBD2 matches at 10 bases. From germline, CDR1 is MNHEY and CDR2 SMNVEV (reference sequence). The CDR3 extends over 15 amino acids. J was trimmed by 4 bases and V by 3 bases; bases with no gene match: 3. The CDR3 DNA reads TGTGCCAGCAGTTTTCCGGGACTAGCGTACAATGAGCAGTTCTTC. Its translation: CASSFPGLAYNEQFF.

The CDR3 bases are TGTGCCAGCAGCTCCGGAGACAGCTACGAGCAGTACTTC. It yields the protein CASSSGDSYEQYF. This chain links TRBV9 with TRBJ2-7; D possibly corresponds to TRBD1 (5 bases). This CDR3 is built from 13 residues. In germline, CDR1 is SGDLS, CDR2 YYNGEE. Trimming took 4 bases from V and 3 from J, leaving 11 bases between them.

CDR3 sequence: CASSSGRQGLDYGYTF. CDR3 DNA: TGCGCCAGCAGCTCCGGCCGACAGGGTTTGGACTATGGCTACACCTTC. The chain uses TRBV5-1 and TRBJ1-2; 7 bases match TRBD1. This CDR3 comprises 16 residues. V shed 3 bases, J shed 3 bases, and the junction held 11 bases outside the gene matches. The germline V gene encodes CDR1 SGHRS and CDR2 YFSETQ. Full variable domain (missing parts from reference TRBV5-1 and TRBJ1-2): KAGVTQTPRYLIKTRGQQVTLSCSPISGHRSVSWYQQTPGQGLQFLFEYFSETQRNKGNFPGRFSGRQFSNSRSEMNVSTLELGDSALYLCASSSGRQGLDYGYTFGSGTRLTVV.

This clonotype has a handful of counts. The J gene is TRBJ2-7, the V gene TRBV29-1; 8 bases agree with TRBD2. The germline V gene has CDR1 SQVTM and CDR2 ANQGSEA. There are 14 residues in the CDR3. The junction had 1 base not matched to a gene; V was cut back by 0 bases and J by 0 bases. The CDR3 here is CSVEDGTSSYEQYF. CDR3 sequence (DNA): TGCAGCGTTGAAGACGGGACTAGCTCCTACGAGCAGTACTTC.

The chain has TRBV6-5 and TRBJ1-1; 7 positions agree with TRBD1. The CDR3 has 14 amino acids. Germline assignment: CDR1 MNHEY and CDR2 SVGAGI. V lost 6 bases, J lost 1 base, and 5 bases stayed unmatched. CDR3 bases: TGTGCCAGCAGGGAGGACAGGCCGAACACTGAAGCTTTCTTT. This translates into CASREDRPNTEAFF.